The present TCR beta chain was sequenced within a study of blood T cell repertoires in COVID-19. Clones were sequenced by immunoSEQ multiplex PCR, and TCRdb holds only the in-frame ones, with some missing. The data show 200,000 or so clones, more than 85% seen once. This CDR3 spans 16 amino acids. Germline V gene sequence: CDR1 LNHDA, CDR2 SQIVND (reference sequence). V shed 1 base and J shed 0 bases, with 10 bases lying between them. The TCR was taken from a man in his 70s with active or convalescent COVID-19. V is TRBV19 and J is TRBJ1-5; D is unresolved. Material: peripheral blood. CDR3 loop: CASSIVPGISNQPQHF. CDR3 DNA: TGTGCCAGTAGTATAGTACCGGGGATTAGCAATCAGCCCCAGCATTTT. Full variable domain (rest looked up from reference TRBV19 and TRBJ1-5): DGGITQSPKYLFRKEGQNVTLSCEQNLNHDAMYWYRQDPGQGLRLIYYSQIVNDFQKGDIAEGYSVSREKKESFPLTVTSAQKNPTAFYLCASSIVPGISNQPQHFGDGTRLSIL.